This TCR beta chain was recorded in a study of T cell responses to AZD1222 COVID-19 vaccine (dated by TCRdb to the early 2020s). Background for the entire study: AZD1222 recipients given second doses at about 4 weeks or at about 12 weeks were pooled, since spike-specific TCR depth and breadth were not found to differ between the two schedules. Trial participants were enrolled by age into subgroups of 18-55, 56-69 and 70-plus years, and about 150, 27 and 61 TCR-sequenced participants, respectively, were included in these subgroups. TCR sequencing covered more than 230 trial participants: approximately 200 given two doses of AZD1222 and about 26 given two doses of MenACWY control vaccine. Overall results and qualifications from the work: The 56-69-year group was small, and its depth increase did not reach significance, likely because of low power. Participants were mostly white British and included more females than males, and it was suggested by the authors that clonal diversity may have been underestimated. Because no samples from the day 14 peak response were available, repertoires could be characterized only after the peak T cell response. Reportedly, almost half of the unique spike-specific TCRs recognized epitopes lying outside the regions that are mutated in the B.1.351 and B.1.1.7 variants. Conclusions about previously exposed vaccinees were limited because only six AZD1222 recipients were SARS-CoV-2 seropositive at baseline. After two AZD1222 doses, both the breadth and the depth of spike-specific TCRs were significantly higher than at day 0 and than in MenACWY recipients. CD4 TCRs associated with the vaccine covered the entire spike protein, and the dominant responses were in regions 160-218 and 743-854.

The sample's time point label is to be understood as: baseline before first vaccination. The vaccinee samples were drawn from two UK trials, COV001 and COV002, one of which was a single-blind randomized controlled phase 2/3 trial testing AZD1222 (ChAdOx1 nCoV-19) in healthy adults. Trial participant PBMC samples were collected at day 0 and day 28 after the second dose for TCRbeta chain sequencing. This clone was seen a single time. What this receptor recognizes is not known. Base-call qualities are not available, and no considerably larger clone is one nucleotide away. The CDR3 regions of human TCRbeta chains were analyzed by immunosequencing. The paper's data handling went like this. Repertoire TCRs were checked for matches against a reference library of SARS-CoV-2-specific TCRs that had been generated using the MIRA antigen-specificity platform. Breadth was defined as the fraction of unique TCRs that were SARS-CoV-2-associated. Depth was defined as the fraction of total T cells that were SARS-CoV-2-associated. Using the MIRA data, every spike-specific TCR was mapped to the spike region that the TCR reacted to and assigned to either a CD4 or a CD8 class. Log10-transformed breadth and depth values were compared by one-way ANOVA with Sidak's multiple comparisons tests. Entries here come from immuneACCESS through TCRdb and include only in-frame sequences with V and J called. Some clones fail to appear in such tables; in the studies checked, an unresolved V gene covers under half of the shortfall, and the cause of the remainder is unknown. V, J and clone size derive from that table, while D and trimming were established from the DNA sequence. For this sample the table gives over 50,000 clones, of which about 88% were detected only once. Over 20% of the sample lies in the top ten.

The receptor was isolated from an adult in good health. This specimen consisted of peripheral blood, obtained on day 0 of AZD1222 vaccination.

The sequenced DNA is TGCGCCAGCAGCCAAGCCGGGACTGCTAACTATGGCTACACCTTC. It specifies CASSQAGTANYGYTF. The chain is encoded by TRBV4-1 joined to TRBJ1-2; a tentative D match to TRBD1 spans 5 bases. Inclusive of the bounding cysteine and phenylalanine, the CDR3 is 15 residues long. Only the CDR3 region is kept as DNA, spanning 45 bases read in frame from base 1. Sequences MGHRA (CDR1) and YSYEKL (CDR2) are obtained from the germline V gene. A distance of 9 bases separates the germline ends of V and J, which lose 1 base and 0 bases respectively.